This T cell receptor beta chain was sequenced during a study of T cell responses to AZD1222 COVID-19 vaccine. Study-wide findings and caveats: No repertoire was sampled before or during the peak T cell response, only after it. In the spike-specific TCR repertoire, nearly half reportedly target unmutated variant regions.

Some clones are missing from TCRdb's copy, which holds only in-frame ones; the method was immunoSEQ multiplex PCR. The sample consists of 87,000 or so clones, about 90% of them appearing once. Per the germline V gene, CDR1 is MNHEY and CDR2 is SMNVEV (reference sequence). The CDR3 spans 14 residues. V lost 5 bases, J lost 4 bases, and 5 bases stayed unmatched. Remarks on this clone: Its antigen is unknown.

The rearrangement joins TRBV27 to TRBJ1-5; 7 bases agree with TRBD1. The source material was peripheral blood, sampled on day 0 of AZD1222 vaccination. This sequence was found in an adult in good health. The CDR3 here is CASSRQGLNQPQHF. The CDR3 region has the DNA TGTGCCAGCAGTCGACAGGGATTAAATCAGCCCCAGCATTTT.